This T cell receptor (beta chain) was sequenced for a study of tumor-infiltrating lymphocytes in primary liver carcinoma. Study information: Roughly 3.5 to 8 million productive TCRbeta reads were obtained per sample, with similar numbers across tissue types. Study-wide results and limits: Tumors had a significantly higher top-250-clone fraction than blood (p = 0.039). Tumor region pairs outstripped tumor-adjacent and tumor-blood pairs in overlap.

The researchers produced TCR beta cDNA from roughly 550 ng total RNA with a constant-region primer. TCR beta libraries came from three nested multiplex PCR rounds using slightly modified ARM-PCR. Both of the initial two PCR rounds ran for approximately 11 cycles and employed TRBV1-TRBV30 forward primers alongside a C-beta reverse primer. TCRdb called the multiplex PCR reads again in MiXCR, with one record for every CDR3 protein. The table records more than 70,000 distinct CDR3 sequences, 69% of them present only once. The tissue used was unsorted bulk material of about 19-33 mg. RNA and DNA were co-extracted from it with the AllPrep DNA/RNA mini kit. The CDR3 spans 15 residues. Per germline, CDR1 SGHDT and CDR2 YYEEEE. A note on this clonotype: Its target is not known. One end of the junction varies from germline; a read error may be responsible.

The chain combines TRBV5-6 with TRBJ1-5; D may be TRBD1 (6 bases). The sequence came from a man aged 35 to 55 with primary liver carcinoma and hepatitis B virus infection. The sample taken for sequencing was tumor-adjacent normal liver tissue. This CDR3 reads CASSSTWGGDQPQQF. CDR3 nucleotides: TGTGCCAGCAGCTCTACTTGGGGGGGCGATCAGCCCCAGCAATTT. Based on the CDR3 plus reference TRBV5-6 and TRBJ1-5, the full variable domain is DAGVTQSPTHLIKTRGQQVTLRCSPKSGHDTVSWYQQALGQGPQFIFQYYEEEERQRGNFPDRFSGHQFPNYSSELNVNALLLGDSALYLCASSSTWGGDQPQQFGDGTRLSIL.